The 8 T cell receptor beta chains in this list originate from one sample, sequenced in a study of blood T cell repertoires in COVID-19. Method: immunoSEQ multiplex PCR; TCRdb's copy keeps in-frame clones and lacks some. The sample lists approximately 250,000 clones; 86% were seen once. Sequenced material: peripheral blood. Every receptor here comes from a man aged 25 to 40 who had recovered from COVID-19.

This chain joins TRBV6-5 and TRBJ2-5; tentatively, D is TRBD2 (7 bases). The CDR3 extends over 15 amino acids. Between the trimmed V and J ends, which lost 0 bases and 2 bases, there was a span of 10 bases. CDR1 and CDR2 (germline): MNHEY, SVGAGI. The chain's CDR3 is CASSYSEGGQETQYF. Here the CDR3 DNA reads TGTGCCAGCAGTTACTCGGAGGGGGGGCAAGAGACCCAGTACTTC.

This chain connects TRBV29-1 to TRBJ2-7; 8 nucleotides line up with TRBD1. J gave up 5 bases and V 4 bases, and 7 bases lay outside the gene matches. This CDR3 has 13 residues. In germline, CDR1 is SQVTM, CDR2 ANQGSEA. CDR3 sequence: CSVVPGQVHEQYF. The CDR3 coding sequence is TGCAGCGTTGTGCCGGGACAGGTCCACGAGCAGTACTTC.

The V call is TRBV19, the J call TRBJ1-2; D ambiguous. The CDR3 covers 14 residues. Germline V gene sequence: CDR1 LNHDA, CDR2 SQIVND (reference sequence). Trimming left V 0 bases short and J 8 bases short, with 13 bases between. CDR3 bases: TGTGCCAGTAGTATAGATCGAGGGTTGGAAGGCTACACCTTC. Translating gives CASSIDRGLEGYTF.

The CDR3 region is CASSFSGPLPYGYTF. The CDR3 nucleotides are TGTGCCAGCAGCTTCTCAGGGCCCCTGCCTTATGGCTACACCTTC. V is TRBV11-2 and J is TRBJ1-2, with D perhaps matching TRBD1 (5 bases). Trimming stripped 3 bases from V and 5 bases from J, with 16 bases between. The CDR3 covers 15 residues. The germline V gene encodes CDR1 SGHAT and CDR2 FQNNGV. Looking up the rest from reference TRBV11-2 and TRBJ1-2 gives the full variable domain: EAGVAQSPRYKIIEKRQSVAFWCNPISGHATLYWYQQILGQGPKLLIQFQNNGVVDDSQLPKDRFSAERLKGVDSTLKIQPAKLEDSAVYLCASSFSGPLPYGYTFGSGTRLTVV.

This rearrangement joins TRBV18 to TRBJ2-6; D possibly corresponds to TRBD1 (5 bases). Per the germline V gene, CDR1 is KGHSH and CDR2 is LQKENI. The length of the CDR3 is 16 residues. V lost 6 bases to trimming and J lost 0 bases, with 12 bases between them. The CDR3 reads CASSTTVPSGANVLTF. The CDR3 DNA reads TGTGCCAGCTCGACGACAGTGCCCTCTGGGGCCAACGTCCTGACTTTC.

The gene calls are TRBV10-2 and TRBJ2-2; 9 positions agree with TRBD1. V dropped 4 bases and J dropped 4; count of bases not matched to a gene: 10. Germline loops: CDR1 WSHSY, CDR2 SAAADI. The CDR3 loop spans 17 amino acids. The CDR3 DNA reads as TGCGCCAGCAGTGCCCTCGTTGGGACAGGGTCCACCGGGGAGCTGTTTTTT. This encodes CASSALVGTGSTGELFF.

In regard to this clone: An end of the junction does not agree with germline; a read error may underlie this. The V gene is TRBV6-4, the J gene TRBJ1-1, with TRBD1 as a possible D gene (5 bases). The germline V gene encodes CDR1 MRHNA and CDR2 SNTAGT. The CDR3 covers 12 residues. Here the CDR3 reads CASSDSGRDLLF. DNA for the CDR3: TGTGCCAGCAGTGACTCCGGGAGGGACCTCCTCTTT.

This rearrangement joins TRBV6-5 to TRBJ2-2; D remains ambiguous. Trimming shortened V by 6 bases and J by 6 bases, and 8 bases separated the two germline ends. The CDR3 covers 12 residues. The germline V gene encodes CDR1 MNHEY and CDR2 SVGAGI. CDR3 sequence reads: CASSPGSGELFF. The CDR3 DNA follows: TGTGCCAGCAGCCCCGGTTCCGGGGAGCTGTTTTTT.